This record covers a single TCR beta chain. Its cognate antigen is unknown. Generated by immunoSEQ multiplex PCR, the TCRdb table keeps only in-frame clones and is missing some. Seen here are 90,000 to 140,000 clones, around nine tenths observed once, and the top ten hold about 9.7%. The CDR3 contains 13 residues. The germline gives CDR1 MNHEY, CDR2 SVGAGI. The trim removed 6 bases at V and 7 bases at J, leaving 8 bases unmatched. This sample is part of a study of T cell responses to AZD1222 COVID-19 vaccine. For the study at large: Samples with a second dose at about 4 or about 12 weeks were pooled together. Study-level findings and limits: Baseline serostatus was positive in only a handful of AZD1222 recipients. Spike regions recognized by vaccine-associated CD4 TCRs spanned the protein, led by 160-218 and 743-854. Clonal diversity was possibly underestimated, and the donors were mostly white British, with more females.

The chain recombines TRBV6-5 with TRBJ1-2; 7 positions match TRBD1. Sequenced material: peripheral blood, taken on day 0 of AZD1222 vaccination. This sequence was found in an adult in good health. The CDR3 DNA reads as TGTGCCAGCAGCTTCGACAGGGTTAGTGGCTACACCTTC. It codes for CASSFDRVSGYTF.